This passage covers 6 T cell receptor beta chains from one sample sequenced in a study of blood T cell repertoires in COVID-19 (dated by TCRdb to 2020 to 2021). Library construction relied on the immunoSEQ multiplex PCR assay. In TCRdb, the immuneACCESS table is reduced to in-frame sequences with V and J assigned. These tables do not hold every clone; where another copy was compared, an unresolved V gene accounts for under half, and the others remain unexplained. The sample data list more than 250,000 clones, and roughly 80% of these were observed just once. The top ten hold 5% of the sample. Material for sequencing was PBMCs or T cells enriched from blood (not recorded which). These receptors all come from a middle-aged man who had been exposed to COVID-19.

The chain carries TRBV30 and TRBJ2-1; tentative D call: TRBD1 (6 bases). Per germline, CDR1 GTSNPN and CDR2 SVGIG (reference sequence). This CDR3 region has 13 residues. Trimming took off 8 bases at V and 6 bases at J, with 17 bases between the two ends. This chain's CDR3 is CAGGSISPNEQFF. The CDR3 bases are TGTGCCGGGGGCTCCATTTCCCCCAATGAGCAGTTCTTC.

The chain links TRBV6-5 to TRBJ1-2; D remains unclear. Germline loops: CDR1 MNHEY, CDR2 SVGAGI. Trimming shortened V by 8 bases and J by 8 bases, and 21 bases separated the two germline ends. The CDR3 extends over 14 amino acids. The CDR3 DNA sequence: TGTGCCAGCCGACGCCTGCGGGGAACTCACGGCTACACCTTC. This sequence encodes CASRRLRGTHGYTF.

The genes are TRBV14 and TRBJ2-3, with D perhaps TRBD1 (6 bases). Trimming stripped 4 bases from V and 1 base from J, with 12 bases between. Per germline, CDR1 SGHDN and CDR2 FVKESK. CDR3 length equals 15 residues. This CDR3 reads CASSLRPGGTDTQYF. CDR3 nucleotide sequence: TGTGCCAGCAGCCTTCGACCAGGGGGCACAGATACGCAGTATTTT.

The chain recombines TRBV2 with TRBJ1-5, with TRBD1 matching 7 bases. Trimming at V came to 5 bases and at J to 4 bases, leaving 8 bases not matched to a gene. This CDR3 has 15 amino acids. Germline values: CDR1 SNHLY, CDR2 FYNNEI. The CDR3 nucleotides read TGTGCCAGCAGTCCCGAAACAGGGGAGAATCAGCCCCAGCATTTT. Its protein product is CASSPETGENQPQHF.

The chain joins TRBV2 to TRBJ1-2, with a tentative D call TRBD1 (5 bases). CDR3 length: 15 amino acids. Per the germline V gene, CDR1 is SNHLY and CDR2 is FYNNEI. V gave up 0 bases and J gave up 8 bases, with 16 bases separating them. The CDR3 loop reads CASSEAGTPAGGYTF. DNA for the CDR3: TGTGCCAGCAGTGAAGCAGGGACTCCTGCGGGGGGCTACACCTTC.

The chain couples TRBV5-5 to TRBJ1-2; 8 bases fit TRBD1. Looked up from germline, CDR1 is SGHKS and CDR2 is YYEKEE (reference sequence). Trimming at V came to 3 bases and at J to 4 bases, leaving 11 bases not matched to a gene. CDR3 length equals 16 residues. The CDR3 here is CASSWLNDRGAYGYTF. The CDR3, as DNA: TGTGCCAGCAGCTGGTTGAATGACAGGGGCGCCTATGGCTACACCTTC.